The 32 T cell receptor beta chains in this list originate from one sample, sequenced in a study of shared clonotypes between healthy human individuals. The method was immunoSEQ multiplex PCR; TCRdb's version includes in-frame clones alone and lacks a portion of them. The profile covers 1,500,000 or so clones, with about 98.5% appearing a single time and roughly 0.36% taken by the ten largest. Sequencing was done on a sample of naive CD4+ T cells sorted from blood. Subset noted: CD45RA+ positively selected. The source is a man aged 25-40 years in good health.

This clone was recorded once. The CDR3 DNA follows: TGTGCCAGCAGCTTAGTAGGGGGAACCGGGGAGCTGTTTTTT. Residues: CASSLVGGTGELFF. The genes are TRBV13 and TRBJ2-2; maybe TRBD1 (6 bases). V lost 1 base and J lost 5, with 8 bases in between. The CDR3 has 14 amino acids. Germline CDR1 reads PRHDT; CDR2 reads FYEKMQ (reference sequence).

This rearrangement joins TRBV18 to TRBJ2-1, with 8 nucleotides matching TRBD1. Germline values: CDR1 KGHSH, CDR2 LQKENI. The CDR3 sequence is 14 residues long. The ends lost 8 bases at V and 2 bases at J; junction bases unmatched: 5. Here the CDR3 DNA reads TGTGCCAGCAAACAGGGGGGCGCCTACAATGAGCAGTTCTTC. It encodes CASKQGGAYNEQFF. Full variable domain (outside the CDR3, taken from reference TRBV18 and TRBJ2-1): NAGVMQNPRHLVRRRGQEARLRCSPMKGHSHVYWYRQLPEEGLKFMVYLQKENIIDESGMPKERFSAEFPKEGPSILRIQQVVRGDSAAYFCASKQGGAYNEQFFGPGTRLTVL.

V and J are TRBV7-8 and TRBJ1-2; D is possibly TRBD1 (6 bases). V was clipped by 2 bases and J by 2 bases, with 15 bases between them. The CDR3 contains 16 residues. Germline-derived CDR1 and CDR2 are SGHVS and FQNEAQ. The chain's CDR3 is CASSLPGARGNYGYTF. The CDR3 region has the DNA TGTGCCAGCAGCTTACCTGGGGCAAGGGGGAACTATGGCTACACCTTC.

The chain uses TRBV28 and TRBJ1-1, with unresolved D. The V gene lost 8 bases and the J gene lost 1 base, with 5 bases spanning the gap. The CDR3 covers 11 residues. Germline V lookup: CDR1 MDHEN, CDR2 SYDVKM. CDR3 sequence reads: CASARNTEAFF. The DNA for the CDR3 is TGTGCCAGCGCTCGGAACACTGAAGCTTTCTTT. Full variable domain (missing parts from reference TRBV28 and TRBJ1-1): DVKVTQSSRYLVKRTGEKVFLECVQDMDHENMFWYRQDPGLGLRLIYFSYDVKMKEKGDIPEGYSVSREKKERFSLILESASTNQTSMYLCASARNTEAFFGQGTRLTVV.

Comment on this clone: Other DNA variants within this sample encode the same CDR3. CDR3: CASSFGETQYF. CDR3 DNA: TGTGCCAGCAGTTTCGGCGAGACCCAGTACTTC. V and J are TRBV28 and TRBJ2-5, with D hard to call. The V and J ends lost 3 bases and 5 bases respectively, with 4 bases between them. Germline V lookup: CDR1 MDHEN, CDR2 SYDVKM. The CDR3 has 11 amino acids.

The chain recombines TRBV2 with TRBJ2-7, with D unclear. V was trimmed by 6 bases and J by 9 bases, leaving 12 bases between them. Germline lookup yields CDR1 SNHLY and CDR2 FYNNEI. The CDR3 sequence is 11 residues long. The CDR3 sequence is CASRDPVGQYF. The CDR3, as DNA: TGTGCCAGCAGAGACCCGGTCGGGCAGTACTTC.

The sample holds one count of this clone. The chain has TRBV4-2 and TRBJ1-5; 8 nucleotides line up with TRBD1. V dropped 1 base and J dropped 0; count of bases not matched to a gene: 8. Germline V gives CDR1 LGHNA, CDR2 YNFKEQ. The CDR3 runs 18 residues. The CDR3 region has the DNA TGTGCCAGCAGCCAAGCGGACAGGGAGCCTTATAGCAATCAGCCCCAGCATTTT. Its protein is CASSQADREPYSNQPQHF.

V usage is TRBV27 and J usage is TRBJ2-1, with D hard to call. V lost 4 bases and J 8 bases, leaving 12 bases between the germline ends. Germline V gene sequence: CDR1 MNHEY, CDR2 SMNVEV (reference sequence). The CDR3 runs 13 residues. This chain's CDR3 is CASSYRSGDEQFF. DNA of the CDR3: TGTGCCAGCAGTTACCGCTCTGGAGATGAGCAGTTCTTC.

This clone has a single count. The rearrangement links TRBV4-1 to TRBJ2-3; 9 bases agree with TRBD2. V lost 5 bases to trimming and J lost 4 bases; unmatched junction nucleotides: 7. Germline V gene sequence: CDR1 MGHRA, CDR2 YSYEKL. The CDR3 spans 15 residues. The CDR3 loop is CASSSAGGYPDTQYF. For the CDR3, the DNA is TGCGCCAGCAGCTCAGCGGGAGGATACCCAGATACGCAGTATTTT.

The table lists this clone with a count of one. J is TRBJ2-5 and V is TRBV7-9; D gene unclear. The CDR3 covers 14 residues. CDR1 SEHNR and CDR2 FQNEAQ come from the germline V gene (reference sequence). The ends were cut back, 1 base at V and 2 bases at J, with 8 bases in the middle. CDR3 protein: CASSLVGIQETQYF. Written as DNA, the CDR3 is TGTGCCAGCAGCTTAGTTGGGATACAAGAGACCCAGTACTTC.

The chain uses TRBV7-9 and TRBJ1-3; TRBD1 is a possible D gene (5 bases). CDR1 and CDR2 (germline): SEHNR, FQNEAQ (reference sequence). The V end lost 3 bases, the J end lost 0 bases, and 12 bases lay between the germline ends. The CDR3 runs to 16 residues. CDR3 nucleotide sequence: TGTGCCAGCAGCTTCGGACACCTCAGCTCTGGAAACACCATATATTTT. This gives the protein CASSFGHLSSGNTIYF. Combining the CDR3 with reference TRBV7-9 and TRBJ1-3 gives the whole variable domain DTGVSQNPRHKITKRGQNVTFRCDPISEHNRLYWYRQTLGQGPEFLTYFQNEAQLEKSRLLSDRFSAERPKGSFSTLEIQRTEQGDSAMYLCASSFGHLSSGNTIYFGEGSWLTVV.

V and J are TRBV6-1 and TRBJ2-3, with TRBD2 matching over 8 bases. V shed 4 bases, J shed 2 bases, and the junction held 8 bases outside the gene matches. The CDR3 consists of 16 residues. Germline V gives CDR1 MNHNS, CDR2 SASEGT. The CDR3 nucleotides read TGTGCCAGCAGTGGCTCCGGGACTAGGTCCACAGATACGCAGTATTTT. It translates to CASSGSGTRSTDTQYF.

The count of this clone is one. CDR3 sequence: CASSVRTSSGELFF. The CDR3 nucleotides read TGTGCCAGCAGCGTACGGACTAGCTCCGGGGAGCTGTTTTTT. The rearrangement uses TRBV9 and TRBJ2-2; TRBD2 matches 8 bases. Germline V CDR1 and CDR2: SGDLS, YYNGEE. Trimming at V came to 1 base and at J to 6 bases, leaving 2 bases not matched to a gene. The CDR3 runs to 14 residues.

The rearrangement uses TRBV15 and TRBJ2-1; D possibly corresponds to TRBD2 (7 bases). Trimming pared 5 bases from V and 5 bases from J, leaving 16 bases between. This CDR3 spans 15 amino acids. Germline V CDR1 and CDR2: LNHNV, YYDKDF (reference sequence). The CDR3 DNA is TGTGCCACCAGCGTCACAGGGAGGGCTAACAATGAGCAGTTCTTC. Translating it yields CATSVTGRANNEQFF.

The chain joins TRBV10-3 to TRBJ2-3, with 8 nucleotides matching TRBD2. V shed 4 bases, J shed 2 bases, and the junction held 5 bases outside the gene matches. This CDR3 has 15 amino acids. CDR1 and CDR2 (germline): ENHRY, SYGVKD. The CDR3 region is CAISATSAHTDTQYF. In DNA, the CDR3 is TGTGCCATCAGTGCGACTAGCGCACACACAGATACGCAGTATTTT.

The chain links TRBV28 to TRBJ2-3, with a weak D call TRBD1 (5 bases). Trimming took off 5 bases at V and 4 bases at J, with 7 bases between the two ends. The CDR3 is 12 amino acids. CDR1 is MDHEN, CDR2 SYDVKM, per germline. CDR3 in amino acids: CASSPRADTQYF. The DNA of the CDR3 is TGTGCCAGCAGTCCCAGGGCAGATACGCAGTATTTT.

Remarks on this clone: The sample carries other DNA sequences with the same CDR3. The chain links TRBV9 to TRBJ2-3, with 8 bases fitting TRBD2. This CDR3 region has 15 residues. V dropped 2 bases and J dropped 2; count of bases not matched to a gene: 4. CDR1 and CDR2 (germline): SGDLS, YYNGEE. The chain's CDR3 is CASSVLAGLTDTQYF. The CDR3 DNA is TGTGCCAGCAGCGTGTTAGCGGGACTCACAGATACGCAGTATTTT.

This clone was counted once. The DNA for the CDR3 is TGTGCCAGCAGCTTTTCAGCCAAAAACATTCAGTACTTC. Its protein product is CASSFSAKNIQYF. This chain links TRBV7-8 with TRBJ2-4; D is unclear. V was trimmed by 3 bases and J by 0 bases, leaving 3 bases between them. The CDR3 is 13 residues long. The germline gives CDR1 SGHVS, CDR2 FQNEAQ.

The chain employs TRBV23-1 and TRBJ2-5, with D uncertain. TRBV23-1 counts as an open reading frame of uncertain function. This CDR3 is built from 15 residues. The V end lost 0 bases, the J end lost 5 bases, and 13 bases lay between the germline ends. The DNA for the CDR3 is TGCGCCAGCAGTCAATCGACCTTCGACGTGGAGACCCAGTACTTC. It specifies CASSQSTFDVETQYF.

The chain combines TRBV14 with TRBJ2-1; 9 positions agree with TRBD2. There are 16 residues in the CDR3. V lost 1 base to trimming and J lost 3 bases; unmatched junction nucleotides: 4. Germline V gene lookup returns CDR1 SGHDN and CDR2 FVKESK. This CDR3 is CASSQVAGVLYNEQFF. The DNA of the CDR3 is TGTGCCAGCAGCCAAGTAGCGGGAGTCCTCTACAATGAGCAGTTCTTC.

This chain connects TRBV6-5 to TRBJ2-7; D not resolved. Trimming shortened V by 2 bases and J by 3 bases, and 8 bases separated the two germline ends. CDR3 length: 13 amino acids. Germline V lookup: CDR1 MNHEY, CDR2 SVGAGI. CDR3 region: CASSYGQIYEQYF. The CDR3 nucleotides are TGTGCCAGCAGTTACGGGCAGATCTACGAGCAGTACTTC.

CDR3 nucleotides: TGTGCCAGCAGGCCAGGCCTCCTCGCAAATACGCAGTATTTT. Its protein product is CASRPGLLANTQYF. V gene TRBV2 combines with J gene TRBJ2-3; D unclear. Germline assignment: CDR1 SNHLY and CDR2 FYNNEI. The length of the CDR3 is 14 residues. Trimming removed 6 bases at V and 7 bases at J, with 17 bases between.

The chain carries TRBV10-3 and TRBJ1-2; 8 bases agree with TRBD1. Germline CDR1 and CDR2: ENHRY and SYGVKD. The CDR3 runs to 12 residues. The V gene end was trimmed by 6 bases and the J gene end by 6 bases; junction bases not matched to a gene: 3. In DNA form, the CDR3 reads TGTGCCATCAGGGGACAGGTCGATGGCTACACCTTC. Protein: CAIRGQVDGYTF.

This chain joins TRBV2 and TRBJ2-5, with 9 bases fitting TRBD1. With V trimmed by 2 bases and J by 5 bases, 9 bases remained unmatched. Germline CDR1 SNHLY, CDR2 FYNNEI. CDR3 size: 16 residues. CDR3 residues: CASSESGQGTGETQYF. The DNA of the CDR3 is TGTGCCAGCAGTGAATCAGGACAGGGGACGGGGGAGACCCAGTACTTC.

The chain recombines TRBV2 with TRBJ2-1, with 8 bases lining up with TRBD2. There are 16 residues in the CDR3. Germline trimming cut 4 bases from V and 6 bases from J; bases unmatched to any gene: 11. The germline V gene has CDR1 SNHLY and CDR2 FYNNEI. CDR3 sequence: CASSGGTGGPSNEQFF. The CDR3 bases are TGTGCCAGCAGTGGAGGAACGGGAGGGCCCTCCAATGAGCAGTTCTTC.

The genes are TRBV27 and TRBJ1-3; D uncertain. V dropped 6 bases and J dropped 1 base, with 10 bases sitting between them. The V gene's germline CDR1 is MNHEY and CDR2 SMNVEV (reference sequence). CDR3 length equals 14 residues. This CDR3 is CASSSRPSGNTIYF. The CDR3 DNA reads TGTGCCAGCAGCTCCCGGCCTTCTGGAAACACCATATATTTT.

This chain uses TRBV28 with TRBJ1-5, with D possibly being TRBD1 (6 bases). Per the germline V gene, CDR1 is MDHEN and CDR2 is SYDVKM. The CDR3 length is 15 residues. V shed 6 bases and J shed 4 bases, with 16 bases lying between them. CDR3 sequence: CASSGHRVENQPQHF. In nucleotides, the CDR3 is TGTGCCAGCAGCGGACACAGGGTTGAAAATCAGCCCCAGCATTTT.

This sequence joins TRBV28 and TRBJ2-1; 15 bases align to TRBD2. This CDR3 is 16 amino acids long. Germline CDR1 MDHEN, CDR2 SYDVKM. V lost 0 bases and J lost 7; bases outside the gene matches: 1. CDR3 residues: CASSLWGTSGRNEQFF. As DNA, the CDR3 is TGTGCCAGCAGTTTATGGGGGACTAGCGGGAGGAATGAGCAGTTCTTC.

Concerning this clone: This same CDR3 is encoded by further DNA sequences in the sample. The chain carries TRBV5-6 and TRBJ1-2; no definite D call. Germline CDR1 and CDR2: SGHDT and YYEEEE. This CDR3 has 14 residues. V was shortened by 2 bases and J by 2 bases, with 10 bases between the two germline ends. The CDR3 DNA reads as TGTGCCAGCAGCTTAGTCAGCCCAAACTATGGCTACACCTTC. Amino acid sequence: CASSLVSPNYGYTF.

The chain combines TRBV4-1 with TRBJ2-7, with 9 nucleotides matching TRBD1. The length of the CDR3 is 17 residues. The trim removed 4 bases at V and 4 bases at J, leaving 14 bases unmatched. Germline CDR1 MGHRA, CDR2 YSYEKL. CDR3 protein: CASSPHSPGQGIYEQYF. CDR3 nucleotides: TGCGCCAGCAGCCCCCACTCCCCGGGACAGGGAATTTACGAGCAGTACTTC.

Concerning this clone itself: Other DNA sequences within the sample encode an identical CDR3. The chain couples TRBV6-1 to TRBJ2-5, with D unresolved. The CDR3 covers 12 residues. V shed 2 bases and J shed 4 bases, with 5 bases lying between them. Germline-derived CDR1 and CDR2 are MNHNS and SASEGT. The CDR3 region has the DNA TGTGCCAGCAGTGAATCGGGAGAGACCCAGTACTTC. Amino acid sequence: CASSESGETQYF.

The V and J genes are TRBV14 and TRBJ2-3; unclear D gene. CDR1 and CDR2 from the germline V gene are SGHDN and FVKESK. Trimming shortened V by 1 base and J by 8 bases, and 4 bases separated the two germline ends. This CDR3 is built from 11 residues. The CDR3 region is CASSQVSTQYF. The CDR3 nucleotides read TGTGCCAGCAGCCAAGTTTCTACGCAGTATTTT.